This T cell receptor (beta chain) was obtained from a study of T cell responses to AZD1222 COVID-19 vaccine (dated by TCRdb to the early 2020s). Looking at the study overall: AZD1222 recipients given second doses at about 4 weeks or at about 12 weeks were pooled, since spike-specific TCR depth and breadth were not found to differ between the two schedules. TCR sequencing was performed for 230 to 250 trial participants, of whom around 200 were given two doses of AZD1222 and roughly 25 were given two doses of MenACWY control vaccine. Trial participants were enrolled into age subgroups of 18-55, 56-69 and 70-plus years, which contained approximately 150, 30 and 60 TCR-sequenced participants, respectively.

Comment on this clone: Its cognate antigen has yet to be identified. No base qualities exist here, and no much larger clone lies one base off it.

Based on the germline V gene, the CDR1 and CDR2 sequences are SGHTA and FQGNSA. The CDR3 runs 15 amino acids, cysteine and phenylalanine included. The only DNA kept is the CDR3, 45 bases in frame from the first base. V is cut by 3 bases and J by 7 bases, and the space between the germline ends is 16 bases. General findings and caveats noted by the study authors: No day 14 peak-response samples were available, so repertoires were characterized only after the peak T cell response. In the small 56-69-year group, the increase in depth fell short of significance, most likely because of low power. Reportedly, close to half of the unique spike-specific TCRs recognized epitopes lying outside the regions that are mutated in the B.1.351 and B.1.1.7 variants. Vaccine-associated CD4 TCRs spanned the whole spike protein, with dominant responses in regions 160-218 and 743-854. Spike-specific TCR breadth and depth rose significantly after two AZD1222 doses compared with day 0 and with MenACWY recipients. Conclusions about previously exposed vaccinees were limited because only six AZD1222 recipients were SARS-CoV-2 seropositive at baseline. Most participants were white British and females outnumbered males, and the authors suggested that clonal diversity may have been underestimated.

This specimen's time point label, per the study, means: baseline before first vaccination. The vaccinee samples were drawn from two UK trials, COV001 and COV002, one of which was a single-blind randomized controlled phase 2/3 trial testing AZD1222 (ChAdOx1 nCoV-19) in healthy adults. For TCRbeta chain sequencing, PBMC samples from trial participants were taken at day 0 and at day 28 after the second dose. The CDR3 regions of human TCRbeta chains were subjected to immunosequencing. In the original analysis: TCRs in the repertoires were compared against a reference library of SARS-CoV-2-specific TCRs that had been generated with the MIRA antigen-specificity platform. Breadth meant the fraction of unique TCRs that were SARS-CoV-2-associated, whereas depth meant the fraction of total T cells that were SARS-CoV-2-associated. Each spike-specific TCR was assigned to its reactive spike region and to a CD4 or CD8 class using the MIRA data. Log10-transformed breadth and depth values were compared by one-way ANOVA with Sidak's multiple comparisons tests. TCRdb holds this immuneACCESS table with in-frame rearrangements only. Some clones are missing; in checked studies, unresolved V genes explain under half, and the rest has no known cause. V and J calls and clone size are those listed in that table; D and trimming were worked out from the DNA. Present in this sample are some 180,000 clones, 80% to 95% of which were seen just once. The ten biggest clones cover over 1% of the sample.

The rearrangement combines TRBV7-2 with TRBJ2-1, with no confidently assigned D gene. The sequence was collected from an adult in good health. The sample in question was peripheral blood, obtained on day 0 of AZD1222 vaccination. The CDR3 reads as follows: CASSFSRNEYNEQFF. The nucleotide sequence is TGTGCCAGCAGCTTCTCCAGGAACGAGTATAATGAGCAGTTCTTC.